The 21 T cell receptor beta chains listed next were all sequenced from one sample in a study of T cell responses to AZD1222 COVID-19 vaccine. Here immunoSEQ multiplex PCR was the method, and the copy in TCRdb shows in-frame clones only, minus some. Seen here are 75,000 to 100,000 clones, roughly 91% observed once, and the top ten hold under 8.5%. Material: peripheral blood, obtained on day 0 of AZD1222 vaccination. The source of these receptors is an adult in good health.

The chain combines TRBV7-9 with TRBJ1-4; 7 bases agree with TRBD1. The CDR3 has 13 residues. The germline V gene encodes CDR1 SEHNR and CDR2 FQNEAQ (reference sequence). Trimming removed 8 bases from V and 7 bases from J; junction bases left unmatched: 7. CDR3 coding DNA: TGTGCCAGCCCCCAGGGGGATGGTGAAAAACTGTTTTTT. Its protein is CASPQGDGEKLFF. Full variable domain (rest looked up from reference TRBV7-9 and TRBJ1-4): DTGVSQNPRHKITKRGQNVTFRCDPISEHNRLYWYRQTLGQGPEFLTYFQNEAQLEKSRLLSDRFSAERPKGSFSTLEIQRTEQGDSAMYLCASPQGDGEKLFFGSGTQLSVL.

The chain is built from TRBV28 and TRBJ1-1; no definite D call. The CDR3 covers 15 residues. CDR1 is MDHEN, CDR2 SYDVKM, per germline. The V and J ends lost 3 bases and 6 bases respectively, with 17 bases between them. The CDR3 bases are TGTGCCAGCAGTTTCGGGAGGGCAGGTAGCGCTGAAGCTTTCTTT. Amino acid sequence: CASSFGRAGSAEAFF. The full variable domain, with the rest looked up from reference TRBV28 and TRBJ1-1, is DVKVTQSSRYLVKRTGEKVFLECVQDMDHENMFWYRQDPGLGLRLIYFSYDVKMKEKGDIPEGYSVSREKKERFSLILESASTNQTSMYLCASSFGRAGSAEAFFGQGTRLTVV.

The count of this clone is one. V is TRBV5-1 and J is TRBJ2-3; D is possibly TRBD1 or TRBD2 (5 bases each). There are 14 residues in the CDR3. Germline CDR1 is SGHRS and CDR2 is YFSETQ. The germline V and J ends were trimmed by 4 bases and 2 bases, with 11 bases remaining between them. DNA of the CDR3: TGCGCCAGCAGCCTATGGGGGTTCACAGATACGCAGTATTTT. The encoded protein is CASSLWGFTDTQYF.

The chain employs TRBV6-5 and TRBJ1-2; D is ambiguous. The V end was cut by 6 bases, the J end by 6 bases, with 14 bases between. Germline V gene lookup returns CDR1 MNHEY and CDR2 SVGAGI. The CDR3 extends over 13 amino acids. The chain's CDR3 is CASRRSSMDGYTF. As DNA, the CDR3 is TGTGCCAGCAGGCGCAGCTCTATGGATGGCTACACCTTC.

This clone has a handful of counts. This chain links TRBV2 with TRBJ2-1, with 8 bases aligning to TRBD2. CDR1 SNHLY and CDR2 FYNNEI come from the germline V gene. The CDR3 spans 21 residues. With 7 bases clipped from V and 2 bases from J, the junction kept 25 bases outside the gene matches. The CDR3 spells CASKRTRTESGSAAAYNEQFF. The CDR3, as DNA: TGTGCCAGCAAAAGAACCCGGACCGAGAGCGGGAGCGCCGCGGCCTACAATGAGCAGTTCTTC.

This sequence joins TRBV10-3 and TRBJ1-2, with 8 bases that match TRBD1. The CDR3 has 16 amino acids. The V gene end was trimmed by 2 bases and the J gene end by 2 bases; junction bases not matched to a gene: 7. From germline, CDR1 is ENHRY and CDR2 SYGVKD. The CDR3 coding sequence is TGTGCCATCAGTGAGGTACAGGGGGGTGAGAACTATGGCTACACCTTC. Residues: CAISEVQGGENYGYTF.

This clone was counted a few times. For the CDR3, the DNA is TGTGCCAGCAGATCACGGGGTAGGACAGATACGCAGTATTTT. Protein product: CASRSRGRTDTQYF. The J gene is TRBJ2-3, the V gene TRBV27; D is possibly TRBD2 (5 bases). The CDR3 extends over 14 amino acids. Germline assignment: CDR1 MNHEY and CDR2 SMNVEV (reference sequence). Trimming took off 6 bases at V and 3 bases at J, with 13 bases between the two ends.

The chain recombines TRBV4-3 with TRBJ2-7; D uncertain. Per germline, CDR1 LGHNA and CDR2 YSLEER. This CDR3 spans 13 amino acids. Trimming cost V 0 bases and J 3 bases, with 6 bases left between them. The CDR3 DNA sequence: TGCGCCAGCAGCCAAGATCTGGGCTACGAGCAGTACTTC. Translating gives CASSQDLGYEQYF.

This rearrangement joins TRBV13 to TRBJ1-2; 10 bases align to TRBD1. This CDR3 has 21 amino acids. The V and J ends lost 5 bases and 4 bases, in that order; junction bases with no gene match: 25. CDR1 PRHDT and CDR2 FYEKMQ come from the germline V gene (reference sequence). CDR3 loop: CASSEQALTSPGQGTLYGYTF. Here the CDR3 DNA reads TGTGCCAGCAGCGAACAAGCCCTAACAAGCCCGGGACAGGGGACCCTCTATGGCTACACCTTC. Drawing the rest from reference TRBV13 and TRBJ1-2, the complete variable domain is AAGVIQSPRHLIKEKRETATLKCYPIPRHDTVYWYQQGPGQDPQFLISFYEKMQSDKGSIPDRFSAQQFSDYHSELNMSSLELGDSALYFCASSEQALTSPGQGTLYGYTFGSGTRLTVV.

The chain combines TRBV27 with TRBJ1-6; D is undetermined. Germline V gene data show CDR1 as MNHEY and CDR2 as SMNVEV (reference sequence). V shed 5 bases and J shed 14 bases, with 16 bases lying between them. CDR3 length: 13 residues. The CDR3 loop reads CASSPSQFPSLHF. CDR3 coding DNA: TGTGCCAGCAGTCCGTCCCAGTTCCCCTCCCTCCACTTT.

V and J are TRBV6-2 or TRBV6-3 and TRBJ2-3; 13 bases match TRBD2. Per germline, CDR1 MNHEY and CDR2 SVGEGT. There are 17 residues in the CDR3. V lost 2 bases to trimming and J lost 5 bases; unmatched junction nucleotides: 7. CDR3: CASSYPTSGRAVDTQYF. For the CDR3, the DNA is TGTGCCAGCAGTTACCCCACTAGCGGGAGGGCCGTAGATACGCAGTATTTT.

The CDR3, as DNA: TGCGCCAGCAGCTCCCCCGGAGGACCCGTCACTGAAGCTTTCTTT. It codes for CASSSPGGPVTEAFF. V usage is TRBV5-1 and J usage is TRBJ1-1; no reliable D call. This CDR3 is built from 15 residues. CDR1 and CDR2 from the germline V gene are SGHRS and YFSETQ. The germline V and J ends were trimmed by 3 bases and 4 bases, with 16 bases remaining between them.

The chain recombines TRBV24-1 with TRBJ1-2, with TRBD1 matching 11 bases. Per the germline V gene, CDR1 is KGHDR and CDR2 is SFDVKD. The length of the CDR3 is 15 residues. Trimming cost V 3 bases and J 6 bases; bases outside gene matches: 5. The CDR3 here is CATSDADRGHNGYTF. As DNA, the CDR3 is TGTGCCACCAGTGATGCGGACAGGGGGCATAATGGCTACACCTTC.

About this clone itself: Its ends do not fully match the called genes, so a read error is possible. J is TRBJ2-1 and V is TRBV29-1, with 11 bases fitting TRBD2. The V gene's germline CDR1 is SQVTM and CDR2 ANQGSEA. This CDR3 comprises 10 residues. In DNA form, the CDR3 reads TGCAGCGTTGAAGCTAGCGGGGGGATCTTC. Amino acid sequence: CSVEASGGIF.

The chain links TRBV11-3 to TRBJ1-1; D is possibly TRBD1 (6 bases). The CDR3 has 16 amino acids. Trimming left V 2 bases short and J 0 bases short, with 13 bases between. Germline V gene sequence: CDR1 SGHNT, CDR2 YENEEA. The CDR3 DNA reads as TGTGCCAGCAGCTTAAGCTCCGGGGGCATGAACACTGAAGCTTTCTTT. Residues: CASSLSSGGMNTEAFF. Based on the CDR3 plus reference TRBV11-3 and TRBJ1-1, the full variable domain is EAGVVQSPRYKIIEKKQPVAFWCNPISGHNTLYWYLQNLGQGPELLIRYENEEAVDDSQLPKDRFSAERLKGVDSTLKIQPAELGDSAVYLCASSLSSGGMNTEAFFGQGTRLTVV.

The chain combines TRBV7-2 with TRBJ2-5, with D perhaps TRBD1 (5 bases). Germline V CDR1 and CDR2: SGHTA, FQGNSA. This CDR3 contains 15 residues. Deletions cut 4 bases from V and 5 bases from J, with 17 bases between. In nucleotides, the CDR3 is TGTGCCAGCAGCTCGTTCGGACAAGGACGTGAGACCCAGTACTTC. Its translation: CASSSFGQGRETQYF.

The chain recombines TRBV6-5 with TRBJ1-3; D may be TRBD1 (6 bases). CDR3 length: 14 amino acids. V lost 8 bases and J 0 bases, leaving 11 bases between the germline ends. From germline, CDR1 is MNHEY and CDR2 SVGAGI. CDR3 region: CASARTDSGNTIYF. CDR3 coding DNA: TGTGCCAGCGCCAGGACAGACTCTGGAAACACCATATATTTT.

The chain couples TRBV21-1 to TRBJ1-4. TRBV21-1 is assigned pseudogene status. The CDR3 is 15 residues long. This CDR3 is CASSTRGRESEKLFF. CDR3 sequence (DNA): TGTGCCAGCAGCACCAGAGGCAGGGAGAGTGAAAAACTGTTTTTT.

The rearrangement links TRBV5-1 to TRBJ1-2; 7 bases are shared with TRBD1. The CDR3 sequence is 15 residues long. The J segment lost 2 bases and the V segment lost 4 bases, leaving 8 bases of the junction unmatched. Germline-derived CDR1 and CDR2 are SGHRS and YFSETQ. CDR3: CASSPGQRANYGYTF. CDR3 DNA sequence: TGCGCCAGCAGCCCGGGACAGAGAGCCAACTATGGCTACACCTTC.

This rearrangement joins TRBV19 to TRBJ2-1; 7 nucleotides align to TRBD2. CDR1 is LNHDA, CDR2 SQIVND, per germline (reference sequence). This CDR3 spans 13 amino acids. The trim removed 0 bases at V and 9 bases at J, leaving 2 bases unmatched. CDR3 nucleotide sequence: TGTGCCAGTAGTATAGAGGGGGGGGTTGAGCAGTTCTTC. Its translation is CASSIEGGVEQFF.

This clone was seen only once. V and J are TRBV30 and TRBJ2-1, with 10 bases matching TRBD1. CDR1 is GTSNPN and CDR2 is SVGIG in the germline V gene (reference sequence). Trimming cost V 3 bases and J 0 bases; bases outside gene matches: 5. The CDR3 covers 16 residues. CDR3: CAWSTRDRGSYNEQFF. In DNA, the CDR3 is TGTGCCTGGAGCACCCGGGACAGGGGCTCCTACAATGAGCAGTTCTTC.